The present TCR beta chain was sequenced within a study of CD8+CD57+ T cells in acquired aplastic anemia. Study summary: DNA recovered from sorted CD4+ and CD8+ cells had a mean of about 3.5 ug. Findings and caveats of the study: There were about 27 CD8+ CDR3 sequences that occurred in both patients and controls.

This CDR3 spans 11 amino acids. Deletions cut 1 base from V and 7 bases from J, with 3 bases between. Per the germline V gene, CDR1 is SGHDT and CDR2 is YYEEEE. Genomic DNA templated the TCR beta VDJ and CDR3 profiling. TCRdb redid the calling of the reads with MiXCR, one entry per CDR3 protein. In the table there are about 200,000 distinct CDR3 sequences, 55% to 65% of which are singletons. Before being chosen for sequencing, patients had shown CD8+CD57+ cell expansion by flow cytometry. There were no patients without severe acquired aplastic anemia. Therapy had not been given to patients before blood sampling. Worth noting for this clonotype: Its antigen is not identified.

The chain carries TRBV5-6 and TRBJ2-1; no clear D. The TCR sequence derives from a human donor with aplastic anemia. The sample consisted of sorted CD4+, CD8+, or CD8+CD57+ T cells (not recorded which) from PBMCs. DNA for the CDR3: TGTGCCAGCAGCTTGATGAATGAGCAGTTCTTC. Translating gives CASSLMNEQFF.